The rows below give T cell receptor beta chains drawn from one sample of a study of OX40 agonist ivuxolimab in advanced cancers. TCRdb's table, derived via immunoSEQ multiplex PCR, lists solely in-frame clones and lacks some. The data show roughly 67,000 clones, approximately 86% seen once. Sequencing was performed on CD4+ or CD8+ T cells sorted from blood, taken in a trial of the OX40 agonist ivuxolimab. Source of these receptors: an adult with an advanced solid tumor such as melanoma, head and neck, liver or kidney cancer. Each CDR3 is given with its conserved first and last residue. Each record gives: clone size, J gene, V gene, D gene, CDR3 DNA, CDR3 protein. D genes are given only for firm matches. Only some rows state a clone size, as once, few, many or a class for expanded clones.

abundance: -
j_gene: TRBJ1-5
v_gene: TRBV28
d_gene: -
CDR3nt: TGTGCCAGCAGCCCCTCCGGGACACATAGCAATCAGCCCCAGCATTTT
CDR3aa: CASSPSGTHSNQPQHF

abundance: -
j_gene: TRBJ2-3
v_gene: TRBV5-6
d_gene: TRBD1
CDR3nt: TGTGCCAGCAGCTACCGGACCGGGACAGACACAGATACGCAGTATTTT
CDR3aa: CASSYRTGTDTDTQYF

abundance: -
j_gene: TRBJ1-1
v_gene: TRBV2
d_gene: -
CDR3nt: TGTGCCAGCAGTACCCCCCCGAACACTGAAGCTTTCTTT
CDR3aa: CASSTPPNTEAFF

abundance: -
j_gene: TRBJ2-7
v_gene: TRBV7-3
d_gene: -
CDR3nt: TGTGCCAGCAGCTTGACCCCGACCCCTTACGAGCAGTACTTC
CDR3aa: CASSLTPTPYEQYF

abundance: -
j_gene: TRBJ2-1
v_gene: TRBV7-2
d_gene: -
CDR3nt: TGTGCCAGCAGCTTAACCCGGGAGTTGATCCATGAGCAGTTCTTC
CDR3aa: CASSLTRELIHEQFF

abundance: -
j_gene: TRBJ1-1
v_gene: TRBV5-5
d_gene: -
CDR3nt: TGTGCCAGCAGCTTACAGCGTGAAGCTTTCTTT
CDR3aa: CASSLQREAFF

abundance: -
j_gene: TRBJ1-3
v_gene: TRBV28
d_gene: -
CDR3nt: TGTGCCAGCAGTTCCTATTCGGGAGTTGGAAACACCATATATTTT
CDR3aa: CASSSYSGVGNTIYF

abundance: few
j_gene: TRBJ2-1
v_gene: TRBV27
d_gene: TRBD1
CDR3nt: TGTGCCAGCAGTTTGTTGAACAGGGGCAATGAGCAGTTCTTC
CDR3aa: CASSLLNRGNEQFF

abundance: -
j_gene: TRBJ2-3
v_gene: TRBV4-3
d_gene: -
CDR3nt: TGCGCCAGCAGCCCACGACAGGCTGATTCAGATACGCAGTATTTT
CDR3aa: CASSPRQADSDTQYF

abundance: -
j_gene: TRBJ1-6
v_gene: TRBV11-2
d_gene: -
CDR3nt: TGTGCCAGCAGCTTCCGGGGGCTGAATTCACCCCTCCACTTT
CDR3aa: CASSFRGLNSPLHF

abundance: -
j_gene: TRBJ2-7
v_gene: TRBV6-5
d_gene: -
CDR3nt: TGTGCCACCCGGCTCTTCGAGCCTTCCTACGAGCAGTACTTC
CDR3aa: CATRLFEPSYEQYF

abundance: few
j_gene: TRBJ2-7
v_gene: TRBV11-2
d_gene: -
CDR3nt: TGTGCCAGCAGCCCCCGCGGGGGCGGCTACGAGCAGTACTTC
CDR3aa: CASSPRGGGYEQYF

abundance: -
j_gene: TRBJ2-2
v_gene: TRBV19
d_gene: TRBD2
CDR3nt: TGTGCCAGTAGTATGGGGAGGGCGGAAGGCGGGGAGCTGTTTTTT
CDR3aa: CASSMGRAEGGELFF

abundance: few
j_gene: TRBJ2-5
v_gene: TRBV5-1
d_gene: TRBD2
CDR3nt: TGCGCCAGCAGCCCCGGGGGGTCTGAAGAGACCCAGTACTTC
CDR3aa: CASSPGGSEETQYF

abundance: -
j_gene: TRBJ2-2
v_gene: TRBV5-1
d_gene: -
CDR3nt: TGCGCCAGCAGCCCCGGTGGTCGGTCCGGGCACACCGGGGAGCTGTTTTTT
CDR3aa: CASSPGGRSGHTGELFF

abundance: -
j_gene: TRBJ2-3
v_gene: TRBV11-3
d_gene: -
CDR3nt: TGTGCCAGCAGCCCGGGGATAGCGGGCACAGATACGCAGTATTTT
CDR3aa: CASSPGIAGTDTQYF

abundance: -
j_gene: TRBJ1-4
v_gene: TRBV19
d_gene: -
CDR3nt: TGTGCCAGTAGTGGCAGCGGGGGGCGGGAAAAACTGTTTTTT
CDR3aa: CASSGSGGREKLFF

abundance: few
j_gene: TRBJ2-2
v_gene: TRBV6-1
d_gene: -
CDR3nt: TGTGCCAGCAGTGCCCTCCCAGCCGGGACTCCCACCGGGGAGCTGTTTTTT
CDR3aa: CASSALPAGTPTGELFF

abundance: -
j_gene: TRBJ2-3
v_gene: TRBV10-3
d_gene: TRBD2
CDR3nt: TGTGCCATCGGGGGGGTGGACTTCCTTGAAAAAGCTAGCACAGATACGCAGTATTTT
CDR3aa: CAIGGVDFLEKASTDTQYF

abundance: -
j_gene: TRBJ1-1
v_gene: TRBV28
d_gene: TRBD1
CDR3nt: TGTGCCAGCAGTCTGGCCCGACAGGGGGGCACGACCCGAGAAGCTTTCTTT
CDR3aa: CASSLARQGGTTREAFF

abundance: -
j_gene: TRBJ2-7
v_gene: TRBV9
d_gene: -
CDR3nt: TGTGCCAGCAGCGACCAGCCGGAGGGCCACGAGCAGTACTTC
CDR3aa: CASSDQPEGHEQYF